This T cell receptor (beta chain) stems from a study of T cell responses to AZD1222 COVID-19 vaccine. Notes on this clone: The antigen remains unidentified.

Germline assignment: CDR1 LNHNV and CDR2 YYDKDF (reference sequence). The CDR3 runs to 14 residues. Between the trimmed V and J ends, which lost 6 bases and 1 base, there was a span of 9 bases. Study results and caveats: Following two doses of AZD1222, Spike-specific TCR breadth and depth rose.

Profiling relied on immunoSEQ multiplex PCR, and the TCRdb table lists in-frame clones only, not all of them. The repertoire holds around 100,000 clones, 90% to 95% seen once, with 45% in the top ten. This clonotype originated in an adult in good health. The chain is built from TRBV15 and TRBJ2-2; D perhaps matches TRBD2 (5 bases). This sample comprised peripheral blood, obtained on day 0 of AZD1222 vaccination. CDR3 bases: TGTGCCACCAGGGTGAGCGGGAACACCGGGGAGCTGTTTTTT. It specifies CATRVSGNTGELFF.